A single sample gave rise to the 28 T cell receptor beta chains below, sequenced in a study of CD8 T cells in ankylosing spondylitis. TCRdb called the 5' RACE reads again in MiXCR, with one record for every CDR3 protein. The sample shows 310,000 or so distinct CDR3 sequences, roughly 20% of them seen only once. Sequencing was performed on blood, either unsorted or a sorted T cell fraction (not recorded which). These receptor sequences come from a male donor with ankylosing spondylitis or in good health (not recorded which).

This rearrangement joins TRBV10-3 to TRBJ1-1, with D perhaps TRBD1 (5 bases). Between the trimmed V and J ends, which lost 2 bases and 1 base, there was a span of 14 bases. This CDR3 is 16 amino acids long. The germline CDR1 and CDR2 sequences are ENHRY and SYGVKD. The CDR3 sequence: CAISEERGYTNTEAFF. The CDR3 region has the DNA TGTGCCATCAGTGAGGAGCGGGGCTATACGAACACTGAAGCTTTCTTT.

The genes are TRBV28 and TRBJ1-2; D may be TRBD1 (6 bases). The CDR3 spans 16 residues. Germline CDR1 MDHEN, CDR2 SYDVKM. V gave up 7 bases and J gave up 1 base, with 19 bases separating them. CDR3 coding DNA: TGTGCCAGCACCTTACCAACAGGGACTTATAACTATGGCTACACCTTC. It translates to CASTLPTGTYNYGYTF.

This clonotype was seen many times. A read error may account for a junction end that differs from germline. The chain uses TRBV20-1 and TRBJ1-1; 7 bases are shared with TRBD1. The CDR3 contains 11 residues. Germline CDR1 reads DFQATT; CDR2 reads SNEGSKA (reference sequence). DNA of the CDR3: TGCAGTGCTAGAGATGGGCAGGGGGGGATCTTT. Translated, it gives CSARDGQGGIF.

This clonotype was detected a few times. The rearrangement joins TRBV28 to TRBJ2-1; 14 bases agree with TRBD2. Germline V gene sequence: CDR1 MDHEN, CDR2 SYDVKM. The length of the CDR3 is 16 residues. Trimming cost V 6 bases and J 5 bases; bases outside gene matches: 6. In nucleotides, the CDR3 is TGTGCCAGCAGCAGGACTAGCGGGGGGATTAACAATGAGCAGTTCTTC. It codes for CASSRTSGGINNEQFF.

This clonotype was counted at least ten times. The gene calls are TRBV27 and TRBJ1-1; D is ambiguous. Trimming removed 3 bases from V and 0 bases from J, with 11 bases in between. This CDR3 is 15 amino acids long. Germline CDR1 reads MNHEY; CDR2 reads SMNVEV (reference sequence). CDR3 sequence: CASSLSRALNTEAFF. The CDR3 nucleotides are TGTGCCAGCAGTTTGTCACGGGCCCTGAACACTGAAGCTTTCTTT.

The chain is built from TRBV27 and TRBJ2-1; TRBD2 matches at 10 bases. Germline CDR1 and CDR2: MNHEY and SMNVEV (reference sequence). CDR3 length: 14 amino acids. V shed 4 bases and J 7 bases; nucleotides not matched to a gene: 4. The CDR3 coding sequence is TGTGCCAGCAGTTCGGTAGCGGGGGGAAATGAGCAGTTCTTC. Translating gives CASSSVAGGNEQFF.

This clonotype was seen only a few times. This rearrangement joins TRBV5-1 to TRBJ2-5, with D hard to call. V lost 3 bases to trimming and J lost 4 bases, with 13 bases between them. The CDR3 has 14 amino acids. The germline V gene encodes CDR1 SGHRS and CDR2 YFSETQ. CDR3 in DNA: TGCGCCAGCAGCTGGGCCGAGGCGTCAGAGACCCAGTACTTC. This gives the protein CASSWAEASETQYF.

This clonotype was found many times. V is TRBV14 and J is TRBJ2-3; 8 nucleotides agree with TRBD2. Germline V lookup: CDR1 SGHDN, CDR2 FVKESK. This CDR3 has 15 amino acids. After removal of 1 base from V and 4 bases from J, the junction contained 4 bases not matched to a gene. The CDR3 DNA is TGTGCCAGCAGCCAAGTCCGGGGGGGGGCAGATACGCAGTATTTT. Protein sequence: CASSQVRGGADTQYF.

The V and J genes are TRBV7-3 and TRBJ2-3; 8 positions match TRBD2. The CDR3 consists of 18 residues. V shed 5 bases and J 2 bases; nucleotides not matched to a gene: 15. Germline-derived CDR1 and CDR2 are SGHTA and FQGTGA. In DNA form, the CDR3 reads TGTGCCAGCAGCGAGAAGCCGGGACTAGGGATGTTCACAGATACGCAGTATTTT. Its translation is CASSEKPGLGMFTDTQYF. Combining the CDR3 with reference TRBV7-3 and TRBJ2-3 gives the whole variable domain GAGVSQTPSNKVTEKGKYVELRCDPISGHTALYWYRQSLGQGPEFLIYFQGTGAADDSGLPNDRFFAVRPEGSVSTLKIQRTERGDSAVYLCASSEKPGLGMFTDTQYFGPGTRLTVL.

Many counts were recorded for this clonotype. The rearrangement joins TRBV28 to TRBJ2-7; D gene uncertain. CDR1 is MDHEN and CDR2 is SYDVKM in the germline V gene. This CDR3 comprises 15 residues. V was shortened by 3 bases and J by 0 bases, with 12 bases between the two germline ends. This CDR3 is CASSLVSAASYEQYV. The CDR3 DNA reads as TGTGCCAGCAGTTTGGTGAGCGCAGCCTCCTACGAGCAGTACGTC.

The chain joins TRBV30 to TRBJ2-1; D is uncertain. The CDR3 consists of 11 residues. Germline V CDR1 and CDR2: GTSNPN, SVGIG (reference sequence). Deletions cut 0 bases from V and 7 bases from J, with 4 bases between. This CDR3 is CAWSVLNEQFF. In DNA, the CDR3 is TGTGCCTGGAGTGTACTTAATGAGCAGTTCTTC. The whole variable domain, remainder taken from reference TRBV30 and TRBJ2-1, is SQTIHQWPATLVQPVGSPLSLECTVEGTSNPNLYWYRQAAGRGLQLLFYSVGIGQISSEVPQNLSASRPQDRQFILSSKKLLLSDSGFYLCAWSVLNEQFFGPGTRLTVL.

This clonotype turned up a few times. The V and J genes are TRBV12-3 or TRBV12-4 and TRBJ2-1; 7 bases line up with TRBD1. V was clipped by 1 base and J by 5 bases; unmatched bases: 5. This CDR3 comprises 15 residues. CDR3 amino acids: CASSLVPTGNNEQFF. For the CDR3, the DNA is TGTGCCAGCAGTTTAGTCCCGACAGGGAACAATGAGCAGTTCTTC.

The chain carries TRBV11-2 and TRBJ2-7; TRBD2 aligns across 8 bases. The V and J ends lost 5 bases and 5 bases, in that order; junction bases with no gene match: 5. The CDR3 sequence is 13 residues long. Germline lookup yields CDR1 SGHAT and CDR2 FQNNGV. CDR3 amino acids: CASSPGGAHEQYV. The CDR3 DNA follows: TGTGCCAGCAGCCCCGGGGGGGCACACGAGCAGTACGTC.

V usage is TRBV5-6 and J usage is TRBJ2-2; D may be TRBD2 (5 bases). Germline-derived CDR1 and CDR2 are SGHDT and YYEEEE. The CDR3 totals 16 residues. V lost 4 bases and J 6 bases, leaving 19 bases between the germline ends. The CDR3 nucleotides are TGTGCCAGCAGCCTACACGGAGGTGCTTTAGCCGGGGAGCTGTTTTTT. Its protein product is CASSLHGGALAGELFF.

The chain recombines TRBV3-1 with TRBJ1-1; possibly TRBD1 for D (5 bases). Germline CDR1 and CDR2: LGHDT and YNNKEL (reference sequence). This CDR3 region has 14 residues. The germline V and J ends were trimmed by 4 bases and 2 bases, with 11 bases remaining between them. The CDR3 sequence: CASSLPGGNTEAFF. In DNA form, the CDR3 reads TGTGCCAGCAGCCTTCCTGGGGGTAACACTGAAGCTTTCTTT. The entire variable domain, with the rest obtained from reference TRBV3-1 and TRBJ1-1, is as follows: DTAVSQTPKYLVTQMGNDKSIKCEQNLGHDTMYWYKQDSKKFLKIMFSYNNKELIINETVPNRFSPKSPDKAHLNLHINSLELGDSAVYFCASSLPGGNTEAFFGQGTRLTVV.

V gene TRBV3-1 combines with J gene TRBJ2-1; 8 bases match TRBD1. The CDR3 length is 15 residues. V shed 4 bases and J 5 bases; nucleotides not matched to a gene: 7. Germline CDR1 is LGHDT and CDR2 is YNNKEL (reference sequence). CDR3 nucleotide sequence: TGTGCCAGCAGCCCTTACAGGGGGTCTAACAATGAGCAGTTCTTC. Protein sequence: CASSPYRGSNNEQFF.

This clonotype was found many times. The CDR3 here is CASTVGGSYEQYV. As DNA, the CDR3 is TGTGCCAGCACTGTGGGGGGCTCCTACGAGCAGTACGTC. The V gene is TRBV6-1, the J gene TRBJ2-7, with D tentatively TRBD2 (6 bases). Germline V gene data show CDR1 as MNHNS and CDR2 as SASEGT. This CDR3 comprises 13 residues. V was pared by 7 bases and J by 0 bases, with 10 bases between.

This clonotype showed up many times. The J gene is TRBJ1-1, the V gene TRBV5-1; D may be TRBD1 (6 bases). The V gene lost 6 bases and the J gene lost 3 bases, with 15 bases spanning the gap. Germline values: CDR1 SGHRS, CDR2 YFSETQ. The CDR3 spans 14 residues. CDR3 sequence (DNA): TGCGCCAGCACTCTAGGCAGGGGTGACACTGAAGCTTTCTTT. Translating gives CASTLGRGDTEAFF. Full variable domain (rest looked up from reference TRBV5-1 and TRBJ1-1): KAGVTQTPRYLIKTRGQQVTLSCSPISGHRSVSWYQQTPGQGLQFLFEYFSETQRNKGNFPGRFSGRQFSNSRSEMNVSTLELGDSALYLCASTLGRGDTEAFFGQGTRLTVV.

In its sample, this clonotype was seen a few times. The rearrangement links TRBV19 to TRBJ1-2, with no clear D. V lost 6 bases to trimming and J lost 5 bases, with 16 bases between them. The CDR3 loop spans 14 amino acids. CDR1 and CDR2 from the germline V gene are LNHDA and SQIVND (reference sequence). The DNA for the CDR3 is TGTGCCAGTAGCCGACGGGAAGCGACTTATGGCTACACCTTC. Translated, it gives CASSRREATYGYTF.

This clonotype came up a few times. This chain connects TRBV5-1 to TRBJ2-1; TRBD2 is a possible D gene (5 bases). The CDR3 consists of 12 residues. Per the germline V gene, CDR1 is SGHRS and CDR2 is YFSETQ. The V end lost 2 bases, the J end lost 7 bases, and 7 bases lay between the germline ends. CDR3: CASSFSVNEQFF. The CDR3 nucleotides are TGCGCCAGCAGCTTTAGCGTGAATGAGCAGTTCTTC.

Written as DNA, the CDR3 is TGTGCCAGCAGTTTGGGCAAGAACACAGATACGCAGTATTTT. Amino acids: CASSLGKNTDTQYF. The chain carries TRBV27 and TRBJ2-3; D unresolved. The CDR3 has 14 amino acids. The germline V gene encodes CDR1 MNHEY and CDR2 SMNVEV (reference sequence). V gave up 3 bases and J gave up 2 bases, with 9 bases separating them.

The chain links TRBV3-1 to TRBJ2-2, with 14 nucleotides matching TRBD2. CDR3 length equals 18 residues. Trimming cost V 11 bases and J 4 bases; bases outside gene matches: 15. CDR1 LGHDT and CDR2 YNNKEL come from the germline V gene (reference sequence). The CDR3 spells CACKTGTSGSLGTGELFF. Written as DNA, the CDR3 is TGTGCCTGCAAAACCGGGACTAGCGGGAGTTTGGGCACCGGGGAGCTGTTTTTT.

The chain combines TRBV6-1 with TRBJ2-3; 7 nucleotides align to TRBD1. Germline CDR1 and CDR2: MNHNS and SASEGT. V shed 6 bases and J 6 bases; nucleotides not matched to a gene: 12. The CDR3 extends over 15 amino acids. The CDR3 coding sequence is TGTGCCAGCAGGAAACAGGGGTCACCCTGGGATACGCAGTATTTT. It is translated as CASRKQGSPWDTQYF.

V usage is TRBV5-1 and J usage is TRBJ2-7; no clear D gene. In germline, CDR1 is SGHRS, CDR2 YFSETQ. This CDR3 region has 15 residues. Trimming took 0 bases from V and 1 from J, leaving 11 bases between them. As DNA, the CDR3 is TGCGCCAGCAGCTTGGAAGGGCAAGGGTCCTACGAGCAGTACGTC. This codes for CASSLEGQGSYEQYV.

There are a few counts of this clonotype. This sequence joins TRBV10-3 and TRBJ1-2, with D hard to call. Trimming took off 3 bases at V and 6 bases at J, with 5 bases between the two ends. The V gene's germline CDR1 is ENHRY and CDR2 SYGVKD. The CDR3 totals 11 residues. The CDR3, as DNA: TGTGCCATCAGTGAAGGGAATGGCTACACCTTC. Protein product: CAISEGNGYTF.

The chain joins TRBV5-1 to TRBJ2-2; D is possibly TRBD2 (5 bases). Germline V lookup: CDR1 SGHRS, CDR2 YFSETQ. Trimming cost V 4 bases and J 3 bases, with 16 bases left between them. The CDR3 is 16 amino acids. In DNA form, the CDR3 reads TGCGCCAGCAGCCTCCCCGGACGGGGAGACACCGGGGAGCTGTTTTTT. Translated, it gives CASSLPGRGDTGELFF.

The CDR3 DNA follows: TGCGCCAGCAGCTTGAAACCCCACAGGGGGGCCTCCTACAATGAGCAGTTCTTC. Its protein is CASSLKPHRGASYNEQFF. The chain couples TRBV5-1 to TRBJ2-1; 8 nucleotides match TRBD1. V shed 1 base and J 0 bases; nucleotides not matched to a gene: 9. This CDR3 spans 18 amino acids. Germline V CDR1 and CDR2: SGHRS, YFSETQ.

In this sample, this clonotype turned up a few times. The chain has TRBV5-1 and TRBJ2-3; 7 bases align to TRBD1. The V gene's germline CDR1 is SGHRS and CDR2 YFSETQ. The CDR3 is 15 residues long. Germline trimming cut 3 bases from V and 4 bases from J; bases unmatched to any gene: 8. This chain's CDR3 is CASSYTGDGADTQYF. DNA for the CDR3: TGCGCCAGCAGCTATACAGGGGACGGGGCAGATACGCAGTATTTT.